A single sample is the source of the 28 T cell receptor beta chains below, sequenced in a study of T cell responses to AZD1222 COVID-19 vaccine. Profiling relied on immunoSEQ multiplex PCR, and the TCRdb table lists in-frame clones only, not all of them. The repertoire holds some 130,000 clones, with 89% as singletons. Material: peripheral blood, obtained 28 days after the second AZD1222 dose. These receptor sequences come from an adult who received the AZD1222 COVID-19 vaccine.

This chain links TRBV7-2 with TRBJ2-3; 8 bases align to TRBD2. The CDR3 consists of 16 residues. V dropped 0 bases and J dropped 0; count of bases not matched to a gene: 2. Germline values: CDR1 SGHTA, CDR2 FQGNSA. CDR3 in amino acids: CASSLASSGSTDTQYF. The CDR3 DNA reads as TGTGCCAGCAGCTTAGCCTCTAGCGGGAGCACAGATACGCAGTATTTT.

The chain carries TRBV15 and TRBJ2-3; D unresolved. The CDR3 runs 13 residues. The germline V and J ends were trimmed by 3 bases and 7 bases, with 11 bases remaining between them. From germline, CDR1 is LNHNV and CDR2 YYDKDF (reference sequence). CDR3 DNA: TGTGCCACCAGCAGTGACGTCCGGAATACGCAGTATTTT. Protein: CATSSDVRNTQYF.

This chain links TRBV11-1 with TRBJ1-3; no clear D. The CDR3 length is 13 residues. Trimming cost V 6 bases and J 4 bases, with 10 bases left between them. Germline V lookup: CDR1 SGHAT, CDR2 FQDESV (reference sequence). The CDR3: CASRPTAGNTIYF. The CDR3 coding sequence is TGTGCCAGCAGACCAACAGCGGGAAACACCATATATTTT. Full variable domain (remainder filled in from reference TRBV11-1 and TRBJ1-3): EAEVAQSPRYKITEKSQAVAFWCDPISGHATLYWYRQILGQGPELLVQFQDESVVDDSQLPKDRFSAERLKGVDSTLKIQPAELGDSAMYLCASRPTAGNTIYFGEGSWLTVV.

The CDR3, as DNA: TGTGCCAGTAGTACCCGGGACAGGGGGAGGATGGCTTTCTTT. Amino acid sequence: CASSTRDRGRMAFF. V usage is TRBV19 and J usage is TRBJ1-1; 11 positions match TRBD1. The CDR3 runs to 14 residues. V lost 4 bases, J lost 11 bases, and 9 bases stayed unmatched. Germline V lookup: CDR1 LNHDA, CDR2 SQIVND (reference sequence).

To note about this clone: Other DNA sequences in this specimen translate into the identical CDR3. The V and J genes are TRBV19 and TRBJ2-1; the D call may be TRBD1 or TRBD2 (5 bases each). The CDR3 extends over 14 amino acids. CDR1 is LNHDA and CDR2 is SQIVND in the germline V gene (reference sequence). Between the trimmed V and J ends, which lost 5 bases and 3 bases, there was a span of 11 bases. CDR3 protein: CASSPGTRYNEQFF. The DNA for the CDR3 is TGTGCCAGTAGTCCAGGGACCCGCTACAATGAGCAGTTCTTC.

J is TRBJ1-2 and V is TRBV2, with D possibly matching TRBD1 (5 bases). Germline CDR1 SNHLY, CDR2 FYNNEI. This CDR3 has 13 amino acids. V lost 8 bases, J lost 8 bases, and 18 bases lay in between. As DNA, the CDR3 is TGTGCCAGCGCTACCGACGGGGGGAACGGCTACACCTTC. As protein: CASATDGGNGYTF.

This rearrangement joins TRBV5-1 to TRBJ1-1; 9 nucleotides align to TRBD1. Trimming took 1 base from V and 5 from J; bases not matched to a gene: 6. Per the germline V gene, CDR1 is SGHRS and CDR2 is YFSETQ. This CDR3 is 15 amino acids long. CDR3 residues: CASSLTDRGSTEAFF. CDR3 coding DNA: TGCGCCAGCAGCTTGACGGACAGGGGAAGTACTGAAGCTTTCTTT.

The gene calls are TRBV7-9 and TRBJ2-5, with D perhaps given as TRBD1 or TRBD2 (5 bases each). CDR3 size: 13 residues. Looked up from germline, CDR1 is SEHNR and CDR2 is FQNEAQ (reference sequence). V shed 8 bases and J shed 1 base, with 11 bases lying between them. The CDR3 DNA is TGTGCCAGCGGGGACCACACCCAAGAGACCCAGTACTTC. As protein: CASGDHTQETQYF.

The V call is TRBV9, the J call TRBJ2-7; no definite D call. Germline lookup yields CDR1 SGDLS and CDR2 YYNGEE. The CDR3 consists of 13 residues. V gave up 0 bases and J gave up 2 bases, with 6 bases separating them. The CDR3 DNA sequence: TGTGCCAGCAGCGTAGACAGAGCCTACGAGCAGTACTTC. Encoded protein: CASSVDRAYEQYF.

This chain connects TRBV3-1 (or the pseudogene TRBV3-2) to TRBJ1-1; D is possibly TRBD1 (5 bases). Germline V gene data show CDR1 as LGHDT and CDR2 as YNNKEL (reference sequence). The germline V and J ends were trimmed by 1 base and 10 bases, with 10 bases remaining between them. The CDR3 is 12 residues long. CDR3: CASSQVGPAAFF. The CDR3 coding sequence is TGTGCCAGCAGCCAAGTGGGGCCGGCAGCTTTCTTT.

The genes are TRBV6-2 or TRBV6-3 and TRBJ1-1; perhaps TRBD1 as D (6 bases). The CDR3 loop spans 15 amino acids. Germline V gene sequence: CDR1 MNHEY, CDR2 SVGEGT. V was trimmed by 4 bases and J by 5 bases, leaving 17 bases between them. CDR3 protein: CASSSPHTGSTEAFF. As DNA, the CDR3 is TGTGCCAGCAGTTCCCCTCATACAGGGAGTACTGAAGCTTTCTTT.

The chain has TRBV18 and TRBJ1-6; D gene uncertain. Trimming stripped 5 bases from V and 10 bases from J, with 12 bases between. Germline CDR1 KGHSH, CDR2 LQKENI. The CDR3 runs 13 residues. The CDR3 loop reads CASSESRGSPLHF. The CDR3 nucleotides read TGTGCCAGCTCAGAGTCCCGTGGGTCACCCCTCCACTTT. Complete variable domain (other parts from reference TRBV18 and TRBJ1-6): NAGVMQNPRHLVRRRGQEARLRCSPMKGHSHVYWYRQLPEEGLKFMVYLQKENIIDESGMPKERFSAEFPKEGPSILRIQQVVRGDSAAYFCASSESRGSPLHFGNGTRLTVT.

The chain carries TRBV7-8 and TRBJ2-1; TRBD2 matches at 9 bases. V was pared by 5 bases and J by 7 bases, with 6 bases of the junction left unmatched. Germline loops: CDR1 SGHVS, CDR2 FQNEAQ. The CDR3 sequence is 14 residues long. The CDR3: CASSTSGRWNEQFF. In DNA form, the CDR3 reads TGTGCCAGCAGCACGAGCGGGAGGTGGAATGAGCAGTTCTTC.

The chain recombines TRBV28 with TRBJ1-1; TRBD1 might be the D (5 bases). The germline V gene encodes CDR1 MDHEN and CDR2 SYDVKM. CDR3 length: 12 amino acids. Trimming removed 3 bases from V and 8 bases from J, with 10 bases in between. The CDR3 region is CASSLTGGEAFF. The CDR3 coding sequence is TGTGCCAGCAGTTTGACGGGGGGGGAAGCTTTCTTT.

This clone was detected once. The chain couples TRBV7-9 to TRBJ1-6, with no clear D. Looked up from germline, CDR1 is SEHNR and CDR2 is FQNEAQ (reference sequence). Trimming removed 6 bases at V and 9 bases at J, with 12 bases between. CDR3 size: 13 residues. CDR3 in amino acids: CASSLDGTSPLHF. The DNA for the CDR3 is TGTGCCAGCAGTTTGGACGGAACTTCACCCCTCCACTTT.

The gene calls are TRBV6-5 and TRBJ1-1, with TRBD1 matching 7 bases. The V and J ends lost 5 bases and 1 base, in that order; junction bases with no gene match: 4. CDR1 MNHEY and CDR2 SVGAGI come from the germline V gene. The CDR3 runs to 14 residues. CDR3 in amino acids: CASSTRTGNTEAFF. CDR3 sequence (DNA): TGTGCCAGCAGTACCCGGACAGGGAACACTGAAGCTTTCTTT.

The chain combines TRBV21-1 with TRBJ1-6. TRBV21-1 is described as a pseudogene. The CDR3 is 17 residues long. The CDR3 nucleotides read TGTGCCAGCAGCAAAGCGGGGGGCTGCCCCCATAATTCACCCCTCCACTTT. Its protein product is CASSKAGGCPHNSPLHF.

The V and J genes are TRBV27 and TRBJ1-2; D unresolved. This CDR3 comprises 18 residues. Germline values: CDR1 MNHEY, CDR2 SMNVEV (reference sequence). V was shortened by 6 bases and J by 5 bases, with 28 bases between the two germline ends. DNA for the CDR3: TGTGCCAGCAGACGACGTAAGGGCCAGCCTCCTCCCTTTTATGGCTACACCTTC. Translating it yields CASRRRKGQPPPFYGYTF.

The J gene is TRBJ2-2, the V gene TRBV20-1; tentatively, D is TRBD1 (5 bases). This CDR3 contains 14 residues. Trimming removed 3 bases at V and 4 bases at J, with 12 bases between. Germline CDR1 reads DFQATT; CDR2 reads SNEGSKA (reference sequence). CDR3 DNA sequence: TGCAGTGCTAGTTCCCAGGGTTTCACCGGGGAGCTGTTTTTT. Translating it yields CSASSQGFTGELFF.

This chain connects TRBV5-4 to TRBJ2-1, with 9 bases matching TRBD2. Trimming removed 0 bases from V and 3 bases from J; junction bases left unmatched: 4. This CDR3 spans 16 amino acids. Per the germline V gene, CDR1 is SGHNT and CDR2 is YYREEE (reference sequence). The DNA for the CDR3 is TGTGCCAGCAGCTTGGGGGCTAGCGGGAACTACAATGAGCAGTTCTTC. Residues: CASSLGASGNYNEQFF.

The chain couples TRBV29-1 to TRBJ1-4, with 7 bases aligning to TRBD1. V lost 4 bases and J lost 6; bases outside the gene matches: 8. The germline gives CDR1 SQVTM, CDR2 ANQGSEA. The CDR3 covers 14 residues. CDR3 DNA: TGCAGCGTTGCAGGGGGTCTCGGTGATGAAAAACTGTTTTTT. This sequence encodes CSVAGGLGDEKLFF.

The chain employs TRBV5-1 and TRBJ2-5, with TRBD2 identical over 12 bases. CDR3 length equals 17 residues. CDR1 is SGHRS, CDR2 YFSETQ, per germline. Losses at the gene ends were 0 bases for V and 3 bases for J; bases not matched to a gene: 6. CDR3 nucleotide sequence: TGCGCCAGCAGCTTGGGAACCCTAGCGGGAGGGGAAGAGACCCAGTACTTC. Translation: CASSLGTLAGGEETQYF. The variable domain in full, with the rest retrieved from reference TRBV5-1 and TRBJ2-5, is KAGVTQTPRYLIKTRGQQVTLSCSPISGHRSVSWYQQTPGQGLQFLFEYFSETQRNKGNFPGRFSGRQFSNSRSEMNVSTLELGDSALYLCASSLGTLAGGEETQYFGPGTRLLVL.

The chain uses TRBV29-1 and TRBJ1-5, with D unclear. The CDR3 has 13 residues. Trimming stripped 7 bases from V and 1 base from J, with 11 bases between. Germline V gene sequence: CDR1 SQVTM, CDR2 ANQGSEA. CDR3 residues: CSASRESNQPQHF. In nucleotides, the CDR3 is TGCAGCGCGTCTAGAGAGAGCAATCAGCCCCAGCATTTT.

On this clone: A read error is possible here, since a much larger clone lies one base away. The same CDR3 can be traced to other DNA sequences in this sample. V gene TRBV7-2 combines with J gene TRBJ2-5; D not certain. The CDR3 extends over 11 amino acids. Trimming left V 5 bases short and J 1 base short, with 2 bases between. Per the germline V gene, CDR1 is SGHTA and CDR2 is FQGNSA. The CDR3 DNA follows: TGTGCCAGCAGCCCCCAAGAGACCCAGTACTTC. Amino acids: CASSPQETQYF.

The J gene is TRBJ1-5, the V gene TRBV30, with D possibly matching TRBD1 (6 bases). Germline V gene data show CDR1 as GTSNPN and CDR2 as SVGIG (reference sequence). The CDR3 has 13 residues. The V gene lost 5 bases and the J gene lost 6 bases, with 14 bases spanning the gap. The CDR3 DNA reads as TGTGCCTGGGACCGGGGGGCTGGTCAGCCCCAGCATTTT. It is translated as CAWDRGAGQPQHF.

As regards this clone: Within the sample, other DNA sequences also encode this same CDR3. The rearrangement uses TRBV27 and TRBJ2-2; D is possibly TRBD2 (6 bases). Germline CDR1 reads MNHEY; CDR2 reads SMNVEV (reference sequence). Trimming shortened V by 3 bases and J by 4 bases, and 6 bases separated the two germline ends. CDR3 length: 13 residues. The CDR3 region is CASSFGGTGELFF. The CDR3, as DNA: TGTGCCAGCAGTTTCGGGGGCACCGGGGAGCTGTTTTTT.

The CDR3 DNA sequence: TGTGCCAGTAAGAGGAGGGATTCCTACGAGCAGTACTTC. The encoded protein is CASKRRDSYEQYF. V gene TRBV19 combines with J gene TRBJ2-7; tentative D call: TRBD2 (6 bases). V was cut by 7 bases and J by 1 base, with 11 bases left in between. This CDR3 contains 13 residues. Germline-derived CDR1 and CDR2 are LNHDA and SQIVND (reference sequence).

This clone was seen only once. Here the CDR3 DNA reads TGTGCCAGCAGCTTAACCGACTCAGGCTATGGCTACACCTTC. Protein product: CASSLTDSGYGYTF. The rearrangement links TRBV7-2 to TRBJ1-2; D is unclear. Germline CDR1 SGHTA, CDR2 FQGNSA. V was trimmed by 2 bases and J by 4 bases, leaving 11 bases between them. This CDR3 is built from 14 residues.